This entry describes one TCR beta chain. The data are from a study of blood T cell repertoires in COVID-19. Study at large: Sample material is recorded as cDNA or gDNA derived from T cells, B-cell-depleted T cells, or PBMCs.

In the original processing: Estimated nucleated cell counts came from reference gene primer amplification. Some clones are missing from TCRdb's copy, which holds only in-frame ones; the method was immunoSEQ multiplex PCR. V, J and clone size were drawn from that table, and D and trimming were deduced from the DNA. The sample shows about 670,000 clones, 75% to 90% of them seen only once. V lost 1 base and J lost 4, with 14 bases in between. The CDR3 length is 16 residues. Germline CDR1 is SGHNT and CDR2 is YYREEE (reference sequence). Specimen: peripheral blood. J is TRBJ2-2 and V is TRBV5-4; TRBD1 might be the D (6 bases). The sequence was obtained from a young woman with acute or convalescent COVID-19. The CDR3 nucleotides read TGTGCCAGCAGCTTGTCCAGGGGTTTGAGCACCGGGGAGCTGTTTTTT. Translation: CASSLSRGLSTGELFF.